This T cell receptor (beta chain) was found in a study of blood T cell repertoires in COVID-19. Study-level background: The study drew acute and convalescent COVID-19 samples from the United States, Italy and Spain. Sample material is recorded as cDNA or gDNA derived from T cells, B-cell-depleted T cells, or PBMCs.

TCRdb keeps only in-frame clones here, not all; method: immunoSEQ multiplex PCR. The sample carries 45,000 to 55,000 clones, roughly 79% recorded once. This clone is categorized as medium-sized. CDR1 SGHTA and CDR2 FQGTGA come from the germline V gene. The CDR3 consists of 14 residues. V was trimmed by 3 bases and J by 2 bases, leaving 9 bases between them. Source material: peripheral blood. This sequence originates from a human donor with active or convalescent COVID-19. The donor label of this sample is uncertain. V gene TRBV7-3 combines with J gene TRBJ2-3, with D possibly TRBD1 on 6 matching bases. As DNA, the CDR3 is TGTGCCAGCAGCTTTGGACAGTTCACAGATACGCAGTATTTT. It specifies CASSFGQFTDTQYF. Full variable domain (remainder filled in from reference TRBV7-3 and TRBJ2-3): GAGVSQTPSNKVTEKGKYVELRCDPISGHTALYWYRQSLGQGPEFLIYFQGTGAADDSGLPNDRFFAVRPEGSVSTLKIQRTERGDSAVYLCASSFGQFTDTQYFGPGTRLTVL.